What follows is one TCR beta chain and its context. Its antigen specificity is not known. It has no much larger one-base neighbor in the sample; base qualities were not kept. Via the germline V gene (reference sequence), CDR1 is LGHDT and CDR2 YNNKEL. Unmatched junction bases come to 3, with V trimmed by 0 bases and J by 8 bases. Measured from the cysteine to the phenylalanine, the CDR3 is 13 residues long. Kept here is only the CDR3 DNA, which spans 39 bases and is read in frame from base 1. The sample is drawn from a study of blood T cell repertoires in COVID-19 (dated by TCRdb to about 2020). For the wider study: The collaborator samples originated in the United States, Italy and Spain and spanned the acute and convalescent phases of COVID-19. The prospective study material was composed of cDNA or gDNA derived from T cells, B-cell-depleted T cells, or PBMCs. Deeply sampled blood TCRbeta repertoires from subjects exposed to, actively infected with, or recovered from COVID-19 were included in the dataset. The repertoires were released in a freely available public database intended as a resource for research on the immune response to SARS-CoV-2. Samples came from the ongoing ImmuneRACE study (first 160 participants) plus 1,254 subjects from 6 global collaborators. Sample metadata almost always included a de-identified subject ID, COVID-19 status, age in years and sex. Where HLA class I and class II types were available, the types were taken from metadata supplied by the sample provider, not from assay-based typing. Overall results and qualifications from the work: The amount of clinical and demographic metadata varied by source and participant and was provided uncurated.

The immunoSEQ Assay, a bias-controlled multiplex PCR, was used to amplify TCRbeta CDR3 regions from genomic DNA. The paper's data handling went like this. The number of nucleated cells in each sample was estimated from the amplification of reference gene primers within the assay. To quantify the absolute abundance of each unique TCRbeta CDR3 rearrangement, sequence reads were collapsed and filtered. For each sample, productive Simpson clonality was calculated as the square root of Simpson's diversity index over productive rearrangements. TCRdb carries this immuneACCESS record with in-frame sequences only. Its versions omit some clonotypes, under half of them owing to an unresolved V gene in the studies checked, with the rest unexplained. That table supplies the V and J calls and clone size; D and trimming were determined from the DNA. This sample comprises hundreds of thousands of clones, roughly three quarters of them detected only once. Of the sample, 4% is held by the ten largest clones.

The collaborating institutions used their own protocols to collect whole blood in K2EDTA tubes. For TCRbeta analysis, collaborators shipped samples as frozen whole blood, isolated PBMCs, or DNA extracted from either of those sample types. Recombination joined TRBV3-1 (or the pseudogene TRBV3-2) with TRBJ1-1; the junction holds 7 bases that match TRBD1. The sample comprised peripheral blood. The TCR comes from a woman between 40 and 50 years old with active or convalescent COVID-19. The DNA reads TGTGCCAGCAGCCAAGATAGACAGGGAGAAGCTTTCTTT. Its amino acids are CASSQDRQGEAFF.